This TCR beta chain originates from a study of T cell responses to AZD1222 COVID-19 vaccine. Points from the study as a whole: At 160-218 and 743-854, vaccine-associated CD4 TCRs were dominant, and they spanned spike. Close to half of all spike-specific TCRs reportedly target regions of the variants that are unmutated.

Clones were read by immunoSEQ multiplex PCR, and TCRdb kept only the in-frame ones, dropping some. Altogether about 78,000 clones are present, 88% being singletons, with the ten largest covering 4% to 5.5%. The CDR3 loop spans 14 amino acids. Trimming cost V 5 bases and J 6 bases; bases outside gene matches: 3. The germline gives CDR1 LNHNV, CDR2 YYDKDF (reference sequence). Note on this clone: The target antigen is unknown.

This chain connects TRBV15 to TRBJ1-5; TRBD1 matches at 11 bases. This clonotype was sampled from an adult in good health. Source: peripheral blood, taken on day 0 of MenACWY control vaccination. CDR3 coding DNA: TGTGCCACCAGCGGGACAGGGGGTATTCAGCCCCAGCATTTT. Translation gives CATSGTGGIQPQHF.